Reported below is one TCR beta chain. The antigen remains undetermined. This sample was included in a study of shared clonotypes between healthy human individuals. All the donors were Caucasian adults who lived in Nashville, Tennessee. Germline CDR1 LGHNT, CDR2 FRNRAP. This CDR3 spans 19 amino acids. J lost 0 bases, V lost 7 bases, and 15 bases had no gene match. This was a deep-level run. The method was immunoSEQ multiplex PCR; TCRdb's version includes in-frame clones alone and lacks a portion of them. The sample has about 1.1 million clones; 78% are singletons. Broader study findings: Memory subsets had estimated richness that was generally smaller than that of naive subsets.

The receptor was derived from a man aged 18 to 30 in good health. Some clones in this sample may be carry-over from other donors' samples. Sequencing was performed on memory CD4+ T cells from PBMCs. Noted subset: CD45RA-negative fraction. This chain joins TRBV12-5 and TRBJ1-3; 10 nucleotides align to TRBD1. Written as DNA, the CDR3 is TGTGCTAGTGACCCCCGGGACAGGGGACTCGGTTACTCTGGAAACACCATATATTTT. This sequence encodes CASDPRDRGLGYSGNTIYF. The full variable domain, its missing parts supplied by reference TRBV12-5 and TRBJ1-3, is DARVTQTPRHKVTEMGQEVTMRCQPILGHNTVFWYRQTMMQGLELLAYFRNRAPLDDSGMPKDRFSAEMPDATLATLKIQPSEPRDSAVYFCASDPRDRGLGYSGNTIYFGEGSWLTVV.